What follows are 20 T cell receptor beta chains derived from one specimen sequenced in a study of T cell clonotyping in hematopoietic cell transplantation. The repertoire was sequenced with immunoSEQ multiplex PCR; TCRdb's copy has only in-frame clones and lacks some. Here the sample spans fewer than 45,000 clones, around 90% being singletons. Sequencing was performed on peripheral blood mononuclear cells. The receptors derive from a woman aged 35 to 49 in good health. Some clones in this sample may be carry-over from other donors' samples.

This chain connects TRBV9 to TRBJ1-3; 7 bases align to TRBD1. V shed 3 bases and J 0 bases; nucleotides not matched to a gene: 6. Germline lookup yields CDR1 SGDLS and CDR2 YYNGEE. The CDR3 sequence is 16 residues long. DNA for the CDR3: TGTGCCAGCAGCGCCCGGGACAGCAGCTCTGGAAACACCATATATTTT. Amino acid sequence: CASSARDSSSGNTIYF.

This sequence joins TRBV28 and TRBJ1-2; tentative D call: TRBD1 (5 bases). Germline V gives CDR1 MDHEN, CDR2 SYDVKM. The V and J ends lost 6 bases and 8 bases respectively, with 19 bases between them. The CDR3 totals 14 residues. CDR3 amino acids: CASSPSPGSGGYTF. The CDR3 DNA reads TGTGCCAGCAGCCCCTCCCCAGGGTCGGGCGGCTACACCTTC.

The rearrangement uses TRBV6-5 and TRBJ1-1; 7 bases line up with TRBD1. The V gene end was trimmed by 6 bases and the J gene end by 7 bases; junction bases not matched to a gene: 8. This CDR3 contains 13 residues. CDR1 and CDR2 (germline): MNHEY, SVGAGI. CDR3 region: CASRQTGHGEAFF. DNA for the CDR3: TGTGCCAGCAGACAGACAGGGCACGGTGAAGCTTTCTTT.

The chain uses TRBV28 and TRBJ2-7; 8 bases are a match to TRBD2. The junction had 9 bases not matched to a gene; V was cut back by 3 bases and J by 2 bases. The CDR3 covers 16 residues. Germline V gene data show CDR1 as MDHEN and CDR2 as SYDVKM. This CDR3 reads CASSLSGREVPYEQYF. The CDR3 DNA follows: TGTGCCAGCAGTTTGTCTGGGCGGGAGGTCCCCTACGAGCAGTACTTC.

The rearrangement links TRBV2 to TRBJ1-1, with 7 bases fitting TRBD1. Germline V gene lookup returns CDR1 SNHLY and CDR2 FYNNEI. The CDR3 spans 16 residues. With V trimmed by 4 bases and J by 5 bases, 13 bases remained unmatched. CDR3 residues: CASSGIGQAGGTEAFF. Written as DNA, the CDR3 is TGTGCCAGCAGTGGGATCGGACAGGCTGGGGGGACTGAAGCTTTCTTT.

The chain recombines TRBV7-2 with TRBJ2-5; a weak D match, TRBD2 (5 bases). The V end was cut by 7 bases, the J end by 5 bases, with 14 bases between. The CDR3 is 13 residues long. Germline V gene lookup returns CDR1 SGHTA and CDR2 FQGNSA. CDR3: CASTPREPETQYF. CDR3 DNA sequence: TGTGCCAGCACTCCGAGGGAACCGGAGACCCAGTACTTC.

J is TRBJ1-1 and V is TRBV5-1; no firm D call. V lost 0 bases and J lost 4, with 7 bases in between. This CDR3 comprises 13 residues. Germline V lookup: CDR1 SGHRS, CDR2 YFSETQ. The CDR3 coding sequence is TGCGCCAGCAGCTTGGAATACAGCACTGAAGCTTTCTTT. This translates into CASSLEYSTEAFF.

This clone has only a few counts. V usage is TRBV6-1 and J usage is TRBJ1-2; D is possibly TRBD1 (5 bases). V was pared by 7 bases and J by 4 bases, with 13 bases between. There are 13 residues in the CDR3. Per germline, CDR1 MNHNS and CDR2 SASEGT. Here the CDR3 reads CASTAGLTYGYTF. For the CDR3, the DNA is TGTGCCAGCACGGCAGGGCTGACCTATGGCTACACCTTC.

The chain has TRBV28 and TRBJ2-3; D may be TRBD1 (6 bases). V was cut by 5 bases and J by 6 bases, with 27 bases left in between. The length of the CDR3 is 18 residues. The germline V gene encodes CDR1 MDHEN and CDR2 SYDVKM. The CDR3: CASSTHPNGTPRLDTQYF. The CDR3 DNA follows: TGTGCCAGCAGTACGCACCCAAACGGGACACCTCGCTTGGATACGCAGTATTTT.

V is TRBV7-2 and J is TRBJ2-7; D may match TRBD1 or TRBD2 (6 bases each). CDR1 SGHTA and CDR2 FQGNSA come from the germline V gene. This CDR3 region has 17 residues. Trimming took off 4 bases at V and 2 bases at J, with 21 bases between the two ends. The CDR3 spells CASSSGWGAEEPYEQYF. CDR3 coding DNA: TGTGCCAGCAGCTCGGGGTGGGGGGCCGAAGAGCCCTACGAGCAGTACTTC.

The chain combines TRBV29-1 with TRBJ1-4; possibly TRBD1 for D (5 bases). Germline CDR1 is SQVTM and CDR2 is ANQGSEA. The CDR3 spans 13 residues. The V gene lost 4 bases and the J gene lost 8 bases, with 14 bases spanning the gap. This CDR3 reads CSVGGRAGEKLFF. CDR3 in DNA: TGCAGCGTTGGGGGGAGGGCTGGGGAAAAACTGTTTTTT.

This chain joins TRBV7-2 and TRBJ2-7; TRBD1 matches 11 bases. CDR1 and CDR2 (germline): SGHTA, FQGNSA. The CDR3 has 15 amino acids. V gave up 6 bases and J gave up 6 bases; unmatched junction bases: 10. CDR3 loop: CASSRYAGQGAEQYF. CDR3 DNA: TGTGCCAGCAGTCGTTACGCTGGACAGGGGGCCGAGCAGTACTTC.

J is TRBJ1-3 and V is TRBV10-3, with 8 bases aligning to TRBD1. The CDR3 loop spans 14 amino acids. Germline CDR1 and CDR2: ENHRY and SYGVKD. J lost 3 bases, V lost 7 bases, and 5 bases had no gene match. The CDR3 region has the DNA TGTGCCATCATGGCAGGGGGCTTTGGAAACACCATATATTTT. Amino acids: CAIMAGGFGNTIYF.

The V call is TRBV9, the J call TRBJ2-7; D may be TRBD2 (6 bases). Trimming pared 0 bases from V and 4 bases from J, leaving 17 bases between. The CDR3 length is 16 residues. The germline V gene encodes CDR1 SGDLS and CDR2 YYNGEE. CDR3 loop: CASSVGGAAAGYEQYF. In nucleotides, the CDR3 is TGTGCCAGCAGCGTAGGAGGGGCGGCAGCGGGTTACGAGCAGTACTTC.

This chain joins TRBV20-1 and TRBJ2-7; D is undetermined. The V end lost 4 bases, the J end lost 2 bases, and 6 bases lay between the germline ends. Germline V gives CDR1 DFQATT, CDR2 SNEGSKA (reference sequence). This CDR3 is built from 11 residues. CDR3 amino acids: CSATYPYEQYF. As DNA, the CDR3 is TGCAGTGCTACATATCCCTACGAGCAGTACTTC.

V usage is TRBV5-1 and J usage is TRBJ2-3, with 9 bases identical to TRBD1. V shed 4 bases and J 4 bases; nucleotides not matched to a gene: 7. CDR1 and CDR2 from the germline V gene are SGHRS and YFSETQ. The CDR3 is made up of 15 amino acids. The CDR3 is CASSPTGGEADTQYF. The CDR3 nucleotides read TGCGCCAGCAGCCCAACAGGGGGCGAGGCAGATACGCAGTATTTT. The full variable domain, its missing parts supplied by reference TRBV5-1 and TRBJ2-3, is KAGVTQTPRYLIKTRGQQVTLSCSPISGHRSVSWYQQTPGQGLQFLFEYFSETQRNKGNFPGRFSGRQFSNSRSEMNVSTLELGDSALYLCASSPTGGEADTQYFGPGTRLTVL.

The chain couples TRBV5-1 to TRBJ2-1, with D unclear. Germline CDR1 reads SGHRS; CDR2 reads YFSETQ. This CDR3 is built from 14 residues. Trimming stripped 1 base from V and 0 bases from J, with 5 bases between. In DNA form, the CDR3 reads TGCGCCAGCAGCTTGTTGAGCTCCTACAATGAGCAGTTCTTC. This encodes CASSLLSSYNEQFF.

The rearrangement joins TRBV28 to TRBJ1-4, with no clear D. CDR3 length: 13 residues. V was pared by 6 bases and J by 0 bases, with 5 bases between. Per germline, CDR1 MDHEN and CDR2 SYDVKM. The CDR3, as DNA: TGTGCCAGCAGCCGTGCAACTAATGAAAAACTGTTTTTT. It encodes CASSRATNEKLFF.

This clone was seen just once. The DNA of the CDR3 is TGTGCCAGTACCCAATCCCCGGGGACTGAAGCTTTCTTT. This sequence encodes CASTQSPGTEAFF. The chain is built from TRBV19 and TRBJ1-1, with unresolved D. CDR3 length: 13 residues. Trimming stripped 7 bases from V and 5 bases from J, with 14 bases between. Germline V gene sequence: CDR1 LNHDA, CDR2 SQIVND (reference sequence).

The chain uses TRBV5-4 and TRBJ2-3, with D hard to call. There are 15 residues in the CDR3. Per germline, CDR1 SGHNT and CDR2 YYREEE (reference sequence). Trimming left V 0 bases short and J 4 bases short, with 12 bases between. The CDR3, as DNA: TGTGCCAGCAGCTTGGGGGGTCTCTCGGCAGATACGCAGTATTTT. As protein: CASSLGGLSADTQYF.